The 9 T cell receptor beta chains given below trace back to one sample, sequenced in a study of T cell responses to AZD1222 COVID-19 vaccine. Profiled with immunoSEQ multiplex PCR; TCRdb holds only in-frame clones, not every one. Of around 200,000 clones in the sample, just under 95% are singletons; the top ten hold around 0.97%. The specimen comprised peripheral blood, sampled 28 days after the second dose of the MenACWY control vaccine. The receptors here all came from an adult who received the MenACWY meningococcal vaccine as a control.

This rearrangement joins TRBV29-1 to TRBJ1-4; TRBD1 matches 8 bases. CDR3 size: 12 residues. V lost 7 bases to trimming and J lost 8 bases; unmatched junction nucleotides: 6. The V gene's germline CDR1 is SQVTM and CDR2 ANQGSEA. CDR3 region: CSGGQGREKLFF. The CDR3 bases are TGCAGCGGAGGACAGGGCAGGGAAAAACTGTTTTTT. Full variable domain (remainder filled in from reference TRBV29-1 and TRBJ1-4): SAVISQKPSRDICQRGTSLTIQCQVDSQVTMMFWYRQQPGQSLTLIATANQGSEATYESGFVIDKFPISRPNLTFSTLTVSNMSPEDSSIYLCSGGQGREKLFFGSGTQLSVL.

J is TRBJ2-7 and V is TRBV6-6; TRBD1 agrees at 9 bases. The germline V gene has CDR1 MNHNY and CDR2 SVGAGI (reference sequence). J lost 4 bases, V lost 6 bases, and 7 bases had no gene match. CDR3 length equals 14 residues. The DNA for the CDR3 is TGTGCCAGCAGACAGACAGGGGGTACATACGAGCAGTACTTC. This codes for CASRQTGGTYEQYF.

The chain combines TRBV18 with TRBJ1-2, with 7 nucleotides matching TRBD1. The CDR3 consists of 15 residues. Per germline, CDR1 KGHSH and CDR2 LQKENI. Trimming removed 5 bases from V and 8 bases from J; junction bases left unmatched: 14. The CDR3 here is CASSAGQGGFGGYTF. The CDR3 bases are TGTGCCAGCTCAGCCGGGCAGGGGGGCTTCGGCGGCTACACCTTC.

The gene calls are TRBV18 and TRBJ1-2; D is unclear. Trimming removed 2 bases at V and 6 bases at J, with 10 bases between. Looked up from germline, CDR1 is KGHSH and CDR2 is LQKENI. The CDR3 extends over 13 amino acids. The CDR3 DNA reads TGTGCCAGCTCACCAGGGAGGAAGGATGGCTACACCTTC. Its protein is CASSPGRKDGYTF.

This chain uses TRBV5-1 with TRBJ1-2; D remains ambiguous. Looked up from germline, CDR1 is SGHRS and CDR2 is YFSETQ. Trimming took 4 bases from V and 8 from J, leaving 12 bases between them. The CDR3 sequence is 12 residues long. Here the CDR3 reads CASSPPGDGYTF. For the CDR3, the DNA is TGCGCCAGCAGCCCCCCCGGCGACGGCTACACCTTC.

The genes are TRBV5-1 and TRBJ2-1; D remains unclear. Trimming took 3 bases from V and 11 from J, leaving 12 bases between them. CDR1 SGHRS and CDR2 YFSETQ come from the germline V gene. The CDR3 consists of 12 residues. The CDR3 sequence: CASSSVAGQQFF. The DNA of the CDR3 is TGCGCCAGCAGCTCCGTGGCAGGACAGCAGTTCTTC. Drawing the rest from reference TRBV5-1 and TRBJ2-1, the complete variable domain is KAGVTQTPRYLIKTRGQQVTLSCSPISGHRSVSWYQQTPGQGLQFLFEYFSETQRNKGNFPGRFSGRQFSNSRSEMNVSTLELGDSALYLCASSSVAGQQFFGPGTRLTVL.

The chain recombines TRBV7-2 with TRBJ2-1; D gene uncertain. The V end lost 1 base, the J end lost 6 bases, and 13 bases lay between the germline ends. CDR1 SGHTA and CDR2 FQGNSA come from the germline V gene. The CDR3 has 15 amino acids. This chain's CDR3 is CASSLEHNPSNEQFF. The CDR3 nucleotides are TGTGCCAGCAGCTTAGAACACAACCCATCCAATGAGCAGTTCTTC.

This chain joins TRBV9 and TRBJ1-3; the D is unclear. The CDR3 loop spans 16 amino acids. The V end lost 0 bases, the J end lost 0 bases, and 10 bases lay between the germline ends. Germline V gene sequence: CDR1 SGDLS, CDR2 YYNGEE. The CDR3 loop reads CASSVDWAFSGNTIYF. The CDR3 nucleotides are TGTGCCAGCAGCGTAGATTGGGCTTTCTCTGGAAACACCATATATTTT.

The J gene is TRBJ2-1, the V gene TRBV10-1; D gene ambiguous. The germline V gene has CDR1 WNHNN and CDR2 SYGVQD (reference sequence). CDR3 length: 13 residues. The V end was cut by 2 bases, the J end by 7 bases, with 9 bases between. The chain's CDR3 is CASSEVRRNEQFF. The CDR3 nucleotides are TGCGCCAGCAGTGAGGTACGGCGGAATGAGCAGTTCTTC.